The 26 T cell receptor beta chains in this list originate from one sample, sequenced in a study of T cell repertoires in cytomegalovirus infection. These receptors lack a known antigen. TCRdb re-called the reads with MiXCR, one entry per CDR3 protein. The table records about 110,000 distinct CDR3 sequences, 9.5% to 13% of them present only once. Sequencing input: PBMCs, sequenced either directly or after in vitro stimulation (not recorded which). All receptors derive from a human donor in good health (CMV status not recorded). Some clones in this sample may be carry-over from other donors' samples.

The chain has TRBV20-1 and TRBJ2-3; 11 bases agree with TRBD2. CDR1 is DFQATT, CDR2 SNEGSKA, per germline (reference sequence). The CDR3 is 14 amino acids. V lost 4 bases, J lost 4 bases, and 4 bases stayed unmatched. CDR3 in amino acids: CSAKLAGVSDTQYF. The CDR3 nucleotides read TGCAGTGCTAAACTAGCGGGAGTCTCAGATACGCAGTATTTT.

This clonotype showed up just a few times. The chain couples TRBV19 to TRBJ1-5, with 9 bases that match TRBD1. The CDR3 length is 16 residues. J gave up 0 bases and V 5 bases, and 5 bases lay outside the gene matches. Germline-derived CDR1 and CDR2 are LNHDA and SQIVND (reference sequence). The CDR3 is CASSSGTGYSNQPQHF. The CDR3 coding sequence is TGTGCCAGTAGTTCCGGGACAGGGTATAGCAATCAGCCCCAGCATTTT.

This clonotype was observed at least ten times. The CDR3 bases are TGTGCCAGCAGCTTAGTCAGGGGACCCCAAGAGACCCAGTACTTC. It yields the protein CASSLVRGPQETQYF. The chain combines TRBV7-8 with TRBJ2-5, with D perhaps matching TRBD1 (6 bases). The CDR3 consists of 15 residues. Trimming took 1 base from V and 1 from J, leaving 10 bases between them. In germline, CDR1 is SGHVS, CDR2 FQNEAQ.

Ten or more counts support this clonotype. The V call is TRBV7-9, the J call TRBJ1-1; no firm D call. The CDR3 loop spans 15 amino acids. CDR1 and CDR2 from the germline V gene are SEHNR and FQNEAQ (reference sequence). V lost 4 bases, J lost 1 base, and 13 bases lay in between. In DNA, the CDR3 is TGTGCCAGCAGCTCCCTAGAATACCCGAACACTGAAGCTTTCTTT. This codes for CASSSLEYPNTEAFF.

This clonotype was picked up many times. The gene calls are TRBV28 and TRBJ2-1; 11 nucleotides align to TRBD2. The germline V gene has CDR1 MDHEN and CDR2 SYDVKM. Germline trimming cut 6 bases from V and 9 bases from J; bases unmatched to any gene: 10. The CDR3 sequence is 15 residues long. The DNA of the CDR3 is TGTGCCAGCAGAAGTCGGGTAGCGGGAGGGGCTGAGCAGTTCTTC. As protein: CASRSRVAGGAEQFF. Full variable domain (outside the CDR3, taken from reference TRBV28 and TRBJ2-1): DVKVTQSSRYLVKRTGEKVFLECVQDMDHENMFWYRQDPGLGLRLIYFSYDVKMKEKGDIPEGYSVSREKKERFSLILESASTNQTSMYLCASRSRVAGGAEQFFGPGTRLTVL.

The table lists this clonotype with many counts. The V call is TRBV7-2, the J call TRBJ1-2; 7 positions agree with TRBD1. Germline V lookup: CDR1 SGHTA, CDR2 FQGNSA. This CDR3 is built from 16 residues. The trim removed 1 base at V and 5 bases at J, leaving 10 bases unmatched. The chain's CDR3 is CASSLVGAGGEYGYTF. DNA for the CDR3: TGTGCCAGCAGCTTAGTCGGCGCAGGGGGTGAATATGGCTACACCTTC.

There are a few counts of this clonotype. CDR3 sequence (DNA): TGTGCCAGCAGTTTAGGCGTTGGTAGCGGGAACGAGCAGTACTTC. It codes for CASSLGVGSGNEQYF. J is TRBJ2-7 and V is TRBV28, with 8 bases aligning to TRBD2. V trimming: 2 bases; J trimming: 5 bases; junction bases outside the gene matches: 8. Germline values: CDR1 MDHEN, CDR2 SYDVKM. The length of the CDR3 is 15 residues. Drawing the rest from reference TRBV28 and TRBJ2-7, the complete variable domain is DVKVTQSSRYLVKRTGEKVFLECVQDMDHENMFWYRQDPGLGLRLIYFSYDVKMKEKGDIPEGYSVSREKKERFSLILESASTNQTSMYLCASSLGVGSGNEQYFGPGTRLTVT.

This clonotype has a count of ten or more. This chain uses TRBV11-3 with TRBJ2-2; D not certain. Trimming removed 1 base at V and 10 bases at J, with 10 bases between. Germline CDR1 and CDR2: SGHNT and YENEEA. CDR3 size: 13 residues. The CDR3 reads CASSLVDREELFF. Here the CDR3 DNA reads TGTGCCAGCAGCTTAGTGGACCGTGAGGAGCTGTTTTTT.

This clonotype has a count of ten or more. The chain joins TRBV29-1 to TRBJ2-5; 10 nucleotides align to TRBD2. The CDR3 loop spans 14 amino acids. The V gene end was trimmed by 2 bases and the J gene end by 4 bases; junction bases not matched to a gene: 4. Germline CDR1 reads SQVTM; CDR2 reads ANQGSEA. CDR3 sequence reads: CSVEPRLAGETQYF. The DNA of the CDR3 is TGCAGCGTTGAACCGAGACTAGCGGGAGAGACCCAGTACTTC.

This clonotype was observed at least ten times. The chain has TRBV19 and TRBJ1-5; a weak D match, TRBD1 (5 bases). The germline V gene has CDR1 LNHDA and CDR2 SQIVND (reference sequence). Trimming removed 9 bases at V and 0 bases at J, with 27 bases between. The CDR3 contains 19 residues. CDR3 residues: CASAPGYGQMTISNQPQHF. The CDR3 nucleotides read TGTGCCAGCGCCCCGGGCTACGGACAAATGACCATTAGCAATCAGCCCCAGCATTTT.

In its sample, this clonotype was seen many times. This chain joins TRBV7-2 and TRBJ1-1, with D possibly TRBD1 on 6 matching bases. The CDR3 covers 16 residues. The germline V and J ends were trimmed by 5 bases and 4 bases, with 20 bases remaining between them. Germline V lookup: CDR1 SGHTA, CDR2 FQGNSA. The CDR3 region has the DNA TGTGCCAGCAGCGTCAACCGGGGCGGAGGGGGCACTGAAGCTTTCTTT. This encodes CASSVNRGGGGTEAFF.

This chain uses TRBV20-1 with TRBJ2-1; D tentatively fits TRBD1 or TRBD2 (5 bases each). This CDR3 contains 16 residues. V lost 3 bases and J lost 5, with 20 bases in between. Germline loops: CDR1 DFQATT, CDR2 SNEGSKA (reference sequence). CDR3 sequence: CSARGRDELLHNEQFF. CDR3 sequence (DNA): TGCAGTGCTAGGGGCAGGGACGAACTTCTCCACAATGAGCAGTTCTTC.

This clonotype was detected only a few times. V usage is TRBV12-3 or TRBV12-4 and J usage is TRBJ1-2; no firm D call. With 5 bases removed from V and 8 bases from J, the gap between germline ends came to 12 bases. The CDR3 totals 12 residues. The CDR3 bases are TGTGCCAGCAGTATTGGACGGGGAGGCTACACCTTC. It is translated as CASSIGRGGYTF.

This clonotype was recorded many times. The chain carries TRBV7-2 and TRBJ2-5; maybe TRBD2 (5 bases). CDR1 SGHTA and CDR2 FQGNSA come from the germline V gene. The CDR3 contains 15 residues. Trimming took off 2 bases at V and 1 base at J, with 11 bases between the two ends. CDR3 residues: CASSLSLDFQETQYF. The CDR3 DNA reads as TGTGCCAGCAGCTTAAGCCTGGACTTCCAAGAGACCCAGTACTTC.

This clonotype was counted between two and nine times. This chain joins TRBV20-1 and TRBJ2-2, with D possibly being TRBD2 (6 bases). The CDR3 is made up of 16 amino acids. V gave up 0 bases and J gave up 3 bases, with 14 bases separating them. Germline V lookup: CDR1 DFQATT, CDR2 SNEGSKA (reference sequence). The CDR3 spells CSARDEREYHTGELFF. CDR3 in DNA: TGCAGTGCTAGAGATGAACGGGAGTATCACACCGGGGAGCTGTTTTTT.

Relative to its sample, this clonotype is medium-sized. This chain links TRBV7-2 with TRBJ2-7; 11 positions match TRBD2. Trimming at V came to 4 bases and at J to 3 bases, leaving 5 bases not matched to a gene. The CDR3 runs 15 residues. The germline CDR1 and CDR2 sequences are SGHTA and FQGNSA. The CDR3 bases are TGTGCCAGCAGCTGGTATCTAGCGGGAGGCTACGAGCAGTACTTC. Translation gives CASSWYLAGGYEQYF.

In this sample, this clonotype turned up many times. As DNA, the CDR3 is TGTGCCAGCAGTTTAGTCCCGCCATTCTATAGCAATCAGCCCCAGCATTTT. Amino acid sequence: CASSLVPPFYSNQPQHF. The chain employs TRBV27 and TRBJ1-5; D not certain. This CDR3 contains 17 residues. With 2 bases removed from V and 0 bases from J, the gap between germline ends came to 14 bases. Germline-derived CDR1 and CDR2 are MNHEY and SMNVEV (reference sequence).

The CDR3 loop reads CSALPAESSYNEQFF. The CDR3 DNA reads as TGCAGTGCCCTGCCGGCGGAGAGCTCCTACAATGAGCAGTTCTTC. The gene calls are TRBV20-1 and TRBJ2-1; unclear D gene. The CDR3 totals 15 residues. The V gene's germline CDR1 is DFQATT and CDR2 SNEGSKA (reference sequence). Trimming left V 6 bases short and J 0 bases short, with 15 bases between.

V and J are TRBV7-9 and TRBJ2-1; TRBD2 is a possible D gene (6 bases). The CDR3 runs to 15 residues. Trimming pared 3 bases from V and 5 bases from J, leaving 14 bases between. CDR1 SEHNR and CDR2 FQNEAQ come from the germline V gene (reference sequence). The CDR3 nucleotides read TGTGCCAGCAGCTTCTCGGGAGATGGCCACAATGAGCAGTTCTTC. This codes for CASSFSGDGHNEQFF.

This clonotype was seen at least ten times. The chain carries TRBV7-9 and TRBJ2-1, with TRBD2 identical over 8 bases. The CDR3 length is 13 residues. The germline CDR1 and CDR2 sequences are SEHNR and FQNEAQ (reference sequence). Written as DNA, the CDR3 is TGTGCTGGGTCGGGAGGGCACTACAATGAGCAGTTCTTC. As protein: CAGSGGHYNEQFF.

This chain uses TRBV19 with TRBJ2-4; D ambiguous. The CDR3 covers 17 residues. Germline values: CDR1 LNHDA, CDR2 SQIVND (reference sequence). V dropped 1 base and J dropped 0 bases, with 13 bases sitting between them. The CDR3 nucleotides are TGTGCCAGTAGTATAGGCCTACTGGAACTAGCCAAAAACATTCAGTACTTC. Translation gives CASSIGLLELAKNIQYF.

This clonotype showed up many times. The chain employs TRBV7-2 and TRBJ2-2, with TRBD2 identical over 8 bases. The CDR3 extends over 13 amino acids. CDR1 SGHTA and CDR2 FQGNSA come from the germline V gene. V dropped 8 bases and J dropped 6; count of bases not matched to a gene: 5. The chain's CDR3 is CASSGGMAGELFF. The CDR3 nucleotides are TGTGCCAGCTCGGGGGGGATGGCCGGGGAGCTGTTTTTT.

This clonotype was observed a handful of times. The chain recombines TRBV20-1 with TRBJ2-1, with 10 bases lining up with TRBD2. The CDR3 is 14 amino acids. CDR1 is DFQATT, CDR2 SNEGSKA, per germline (reference sequence). The ends lost 1 base at V and 9 bases at J; junction bases unmatched: 6. The CDR3 nucleotides read TGCAGTGCTAGAGGCCCGGGACTAGCGCCTGAGCAGTTCTTC. Amino acid sequence: CSARGPGLAPEQFF.

This clonotype was counted ten times or more. The chain carries TRBV9 and TRBJ2-5; D gene ambiguous. The germline V gene has CDR1 SGDLS and CDR2 YYNGEE. CDR3 length equals 14 residues. Between the trimmed V and J ends, which lost 0 bases and 1 base, there was a span of 7 bases. CDR3 in DNA: TGTGCCAGCAGCGTAGGGGGTGTCCAAGAGACCCAGTACTTC. This translates into CASSVGGVQETQYF.

V gene TRBV18 combines with J gene TRBJ2-5, with TRBD1 matching 7 bases. The CDR3 totals 14 residues. Losses at the gene ends were 3 bases for V and 5 bases for J; bases not matched to a gene: 6. CDR1 is KGHSH and CDR2 is LQKENI in the germline V gene. The CDR3 sequence is CASSPSTGHETQYF. Here the CDR3 DNA reads TGTGCCAGCTCACCCTCGACAGGGCACGAGACCCAGTACTTC. Full variable domain (remainder filled in from reference TRBV18 and TRBJ2-5): NAGVMQNPRHLVRRRGQEARLRCSPMKGHSHVYWYRQLPEEGLKFMVYLQKENIIDESGMPKERFSAEFPKEGPSILRIQQVVRGDSAAYFCASSPSTGHETQYFGPGTRLLVL.

This chain connects TRBV7-9 to TRBJ2-3; tentative D call: TRBD2 (6 bases). The CDR3 has 14 residues. Trimming pared 5 bases from V and 5 bases from J, leaving 14 bases between. CDR1 and CDR2 (germline): SEHNR, FQNEAQ (reference sequence). The CDR3 reads CASSPGGAGDTQYF. The CDR3 nucleotides are TGTGCCAGCAGCCCAGGAGGGGCTGGAGATACGCAGTATTTT.